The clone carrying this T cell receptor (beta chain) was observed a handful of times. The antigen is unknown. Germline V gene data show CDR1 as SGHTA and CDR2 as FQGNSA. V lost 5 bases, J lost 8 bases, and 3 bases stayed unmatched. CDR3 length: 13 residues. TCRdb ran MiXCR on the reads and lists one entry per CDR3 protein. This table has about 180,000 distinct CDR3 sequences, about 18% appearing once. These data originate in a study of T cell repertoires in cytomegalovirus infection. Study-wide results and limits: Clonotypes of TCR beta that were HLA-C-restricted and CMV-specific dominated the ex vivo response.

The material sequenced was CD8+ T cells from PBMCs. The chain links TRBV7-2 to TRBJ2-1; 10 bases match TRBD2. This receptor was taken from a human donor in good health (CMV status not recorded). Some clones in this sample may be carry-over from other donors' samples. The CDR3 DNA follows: TGTGCCAGCAGCCCAAGCGGGGGGGATGAGCAGTTCTTC. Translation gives CASSPSGGDEQFF.